The 5 T cell receptor beta chains listed next were all sequenced from one sample in a study of identical twins. Each CDR3 protein is one row after TCRdb ran MiXCR on the 5' RACE reads. The sample includes roughly 230,000 distinct CDR3 sequences, about 8.5% of them seen just once. The same data also contributed to another study, on yellow fever vaccine responses in identical twins.

Sample: CD8+ T cells sorted from blood. The receptors stem from a woman between 18 and 29 years old in good health.

In its sample, this clonotype was seen a few times. The chain joins TRBV4-3 to TRBJ2-7; D gene ambiguous. The CDR3 loop spans 15 amino acids. Germline-derived CDR1 and CDR2 are LGHNA and YSLEER. With 0 bases removed from V and 0 bases from J, the gap between germline ends came to 9 bases. DNA for the CDR3: TGCGCCAGCAGCCAAGAAATTAGCAACTCCTACGAGCAGTACTTC. Protein product: CASSQEISNSYEQYF.

This clonotype was seen at least ten times. The genes are TRBV29-1 and TRBJ2-7; D is perhaps TRBD1 or TRBD2 (5 bases each). Per the germline V gene, CDR1 is SQVTM and CDR2 is ANQGSEA. The CDR3 extends over 13 amino acids. Trimming took 4 bases from V and 3 from J, leaving 13 bases between them. CDR3 amino acids: CSVAGPGDYEQYF. As DNA, the CDR3 is TGCAGCGTTGCGGGGCCAGGAGACTACGAGCAGTACTTC.

This clonotype was found many times. The V and J genes are TRBV7-9 and TRBJ2-7; D is perhaps TRBD1 (6 bases). The length of the CDR3 is 15 residues. V was clipped by 0 bases and J by 3 bases, with 12 bases between them. Germline-derived CDR1 and CDR2 are SEHNR and FQNEAQ (reference sequence). CDR3 loop: CASSLAGNRDYEQYF. CDR3 DNA: TGTGCCAGCAGCTTAGCGGGAAACAGGGACTACGAGCAGTACTTC. The full variable domain, in which reference TRBV7-9 and TRBJ2-7 provide the parts outside the CDR3, is DTGVSQNPRHKITKRGQNVTFRCDPISEHNRLYWYRQTLGQGPEFLTYFQNEAQLEKSRLLSDRFSAERPKGSFSTLEIQRTEQGDSAMYLCASSLAGNRDYEQYFGPGTRLTVT.

This clonotype was seen at least ten times. The chain joins TRBV6-2 or TRBV6-3 to TRBJ2-1, with 8 positions matching TRBD1. Germline V gene sequence: CDR1 MNHEY, CDR2 SVGEGT. This CDR3 has 12 amino acids. J lost 7 bases, V lost 8 bases, and 4 bases had no gene match. This CDR3 is CASLDRENEQFF. The CDR3 DNA reads TGTGCCAGCCTGGACAGGGAAAATGAGCAGTTCTTC.

This sequence joins TRBV27 and TRBJ2-5; the D gene is possibly TRBD2 (6 bases). Trimming removed 5 bases at V and 2 bases at J, with 12 bases between. Germline V gene sequence: CDR1 MNHEY, CDR2 SMNVEV (reference sequence). This CDR3 region has 14 residues. DNA of the CDR3: TGTGCCAGCAGTCGTGGGGACTTACAAGAGACCCAGTACTTC. This gives the protein CASSRGDLQETQYF.